This TCR beta chain was retrieved from a study of blood T cell repertoires in COVID-19. Background on the study: Samples taken during acute and convalescent COVID-19 were collected in the United States, Italy and Spain. Sources were T cells, B-cell-depleted T cells, or PBMCs; the material itself was cDNA or gDNA.

In the original processing: Amplification of reference gene primers provided the estimated nucleated cell counts. Produced via immunoSEQ multiplex PCR; TCRdb's table is partial and in-frame only. D and trimming were read from the DNA, whereas the V and J calls and clone size are those reported in that table. The sample contains fewer than 200,000 clones, approximately 86% of which appear only once. Germline V gives CDR1 SGHAT, CDR2 FQNNGV. J was trimmed by 5 bases and V by 5 bases; bases with no gene match: 7. CDR3 length: 14 amino acids. The chain employs TRBV11-2 and TRBJ2-5; 8 nucleotides agree with TRBD2. The sequence was collected from a woman in her fifties or sixties who had recovered from COVID-19. Sequenced: peripheral blood. Written as DNA, the CDR3 is TGTGCCAGCAGCCACAGCGGGGGACGGGAGACCCAGTACTTC. It translates to CASSHSGGRETQYF.